This TCR beta chain was profiled in a study of cytomegalovirus exposure and HLA in healthy donors. The PCR employed 60 Vbeta primers together with 13 Jbeta primers. Clones were read by immunoSEQ multiplex PCR, and TCRdb kept only the in-frame ones, dropping some. The sample lists approximately 190,000 clones; approximately 77% were seen once. Study-wide findings and caveats: Later findings reportedly placed an Asian-associated ancestry cluster below the approximately 670-donor mean for N-insertions.

Germline lookup yields CDR1 MDHEN and CDR2 SYDVKM. The CDR3 contains 16 residues. Losses at the gene ends were 3 bases for V and 0 bases for J; bases not matched to a gene: 4. About this clone: What it recognizes is unknown.

The sample taken for sequencing was PBMCs. The chain joins TRBV28 to TRBJ2-2; 7 nucleotides agree with TRBD1. This sequence originates from a middle-aged man in good health and CMV-seropositive. DNA of the CDR3: TGTGCCAGCAGTTTCTGGACAGGCTCGAACACCGGGGAGCTGTTTTTT. Protein: CASSFWTGSNTGELFF. Full variable domain (missing parts from reference TRBV28 and TRBJ2-2): DVKVTQSSRYLVKRTGEKVFLECVQDMDHENMFWYRQDPGLGLRLIYFSYDVKMKEKGDIPEGYSVSREKKERFSLILESASTNQTSMYLCASSFWTGSNTGELFFGEGSRLTVL.